This T cell receptor beta chain appears in the sequencing data of a study of cytomegalovirus exposure and HLA in healthy donors. About the research overall: An earlier analysis found some 120 million unique TCR beta sequences from approximately 170 million T cells. Study outcomes and limitations: Presence/absence results assume similar sequencing depth per donor, which may not hold. HLA alleles were associated with fewer than 20,000 TCR beta sequences in a later analysis at 0.05 false discovery rate. Later analysis found that TCR beta chains associated with HLA were more clonally expanded than other, equally common chains.

Germline V gene data show CDR1 as SNHLY and CDR2 as FYNNEI. The junction had 8 bases not matched to a gene; V was cut back by 6 bases and J by 4 bases. The CDR3 runs 15 residues. Turning to this clone: Antigen specificity is unknown.

The PCR ran on 60 Vbeta and 13 Jbeta primers. Assay used: immunoSEQ multiplex PCR; TCRdb lists only in-frame clones, some missing. The sample has about 92,000 clones, 80% seen once. J is TRBJ2-1 and V is TRBV2; TRBD2 aligns across 8 bases. The sequencing input was PBMCs. This TCR came from a man aged 18 to 35 in good health and CMV-seronegative. The CDR3: CASSASGGHYNEQFF. The CDR3 DNA is TGTGCCAGCAGCGCCAGCGGGGGACATTACAATGAGCAGTTCTTC.